The 9 T cell receptor beta chains below all came from one sample that was sequenced in a study of response to subunit inactivated influenza vaccine. TCRdb passed the RT-PCR reads through MiXCR, listing each CDR3 protein once. The data hold 590,000 or so distinct CDR3 sequences, with 14% observed a single time. Sample: PBMCs from blood, taken 14 to 15 days before vaccination. All receptors derive from a man aged 45 to 65 who received an inactivated influenza vaccine.

This clonotype has just a few counts. V usage is TRBV27 and J usage is TRBJ2-2; perhaps TRBD2 as D (6 bases). The CDR3 consists of 17 residues. The germline V and J ends were trimmed by 0 bases and 0 bases, with 11 bases remaining between them. Germline assignment: CDR1 MNHEY and CDR2 SMNVEV (reference sequence). The DNA of the CDR3 is TGTGCCAGCAGTTTATCCCGCGGGGTTACGAACACCGGGGAGCTGTTTTTT. Protein: CASSLSRGVTNTGELFF.

This rearrangement joins TRBV7-9 to TRBJ2-7; D gene uncertain. The V end lost 4 bases, the J end lost 3 bases, and 13 bases lay between the germline ends. The CDR3 is made up of 14 amino acids. Germline lookup yields CDR1 SEHNR and CDR2 FQNEAQ (reference sequence). This CDR3 is CASSSPPLGYEQYF. CDR3 nucleotide sequence: TGTGCCAGCAGCTCCCCCCCCCTGGGCTACGAGCAGTACTTC.

This clonotype came up a few times. This chain connects TRBV20-1 to TRBJ2-4, with D unresolved. The CDR3 has 14 amino acids. V was shortened by 6 bases and J by 3 bases, with 15 bases between the two germline ends. CDR1 is DFQATT, CDR2 SNEGSKA, per germline (reference sequence). CDR3 sequence: CSAPTVGGKNIQYF. In DNA form, the CDR3 reads TGCAGTGCCCCGACTGTAGGCGGCAAAAACATTCAGTACTTC.

The rearrangement links TRBV7-9 to TRBJ2-5; D could derive from TRBD1 or TRBD2 (6 bases each). Germline V gene data show CDR1 as SEHNR and CDR2 as FQNEAQ (reference sequence). The CDR3 loop spans 15 amino acids. The germline V and J ends were trimmed by 3 bases and 2 bases, with 13 bases remaining between them. The CDR3 loop is CASSFWRGYQETQYF. As DNA, the CDR3 is TGTGCCAGCAGCTTCTGGAGGGGGTATCAAGAGACCCAGTACTTC.

This sequence joins TRBV20-1 and TRBJ2-1; 10 nucleotides match TRBD2. This CDR3 contains 16 residues. In germline, CDR1 is DFQATT, CDR2 SNEGSKA (reference sequence). Trimming at V came to 3 bases and at J to 9 bases, leaving 14 bases not matched to a gene. As DNA, the CDR3 is TGCAGTGCTAGTCCCCCTCCGGGACTAGCGAGGCGTGAGCAGTTCTTC. This translates into CSASPPPGLARREQFF.

As DNA, the CDR3 is TGTGCCTGTCAGCGCGGCACTGAAGCTTTCTTT. Translated: CACQRGTEAFF. The J gene is TRBJ1-1, the V gene TRBV30; no reliable D call. Germline assignment: CDR1 GTSNPN and CDR2 SVGIG (reference sequence). This CDR3 contains 11 residues. V shed 6 bases and J shed 4 bases, with 9 bases lying between them.

This chain uses TRBV12-3 or TRBV12-4 with TRBJ2-1; D might be TRBD1 (5 bases). The CDR3 runs to 12 residues. Trimming pared 6 bases from V and 9 bases from J, leaving 12 bases between. The DNA for the CDR3 is TGTGCCAGCAGAAAAGGGGTGGGTGAGCAGTTCTTC. It encodes CASRKGVGEQFF.

This clonotype was observed at least ten times. V is TRBV5-1 and J is TRBJ1-6, with D possibly being TRBD1 (5 bases). V lost 4 bases and J 6 bases, leaving 14 bases between the germline ends. This CDR3 has 15 amino acids. Germline assignment: CDR1 SGHRS and CDR2 YFSETQ. CDR3: CASSPRGTSNSPLHF. CDR3 nucleotides: TGCGCCAGCAGCCCTCGGGGGACTTCTAATTCACCCCTCCACTTT.

This chain connects TRBV7-8 to TRBJ2-6; TRBD2 agrees at 13 bases. With V trimmed by 5 bases and J by 4 bases, 5 bases remained unmatched. CDR1 is SGHVS, CDR2 FQNEAQ, per germline. The length of the CDR3 is 17 residues. The CDR3 sequence is CASSPGLAGAGANVLTF. CDR3 nucleotides: TGTGCCAGCAGCCCCGGACTAGCGGGGGCGGGGGCCAACGTCCTGACTTTC.